This T cell receptor beta chain was sequenced for a study of a mutant IDH1 vaccine in newly diagnosed glioma. Study context: Of the patients given treatment, approximately 60% were male and approximately 40% were female, and a mean age of around 41 years was recorded.

TCRdb keeps only in-frame clones here, not all; method: immunoSEQ multiplex PCR. The sample carries 85,000 to 100,000 clones, around 90% recorded once. The CDR3 covers 15 residues. V lost 4 bases to trimming and J lost 2 bases, with 15 bases between them. Germline V gives CDR1 SGHRS, CDR2 YFSETQ. The sample's time point: baseline, week 1 (first vaccination visit). Treatment of the sample: pre-vaccination baseline after standard-of-care therapy. The J gene is TRBJ2-5, the V gene TRBV5-1; tentatively, D is TRBD1 (5 bases). The sequence was obtained from a woman aged 45-60 years with glioma. The material was PBMCs, obtained from a glioma patient treated with radiotherapy, temozolomide or both. The CDR3 nucleotides are TGCGCCAGCAGCCCAACGTTAGGGGCGCAAGAGACCCAGTACTTC. This encodes CASSPTLGAQETQYF.